This is a list of T cell receptor beta chains from one sample in a study of beta chain features in type 1 diabetes. Data came from immunoSEQ multiplex PCR; TCRdb stores just in-frame clones and leaves some out. The table records roughly 340,000 clones, about 13% of them present only once. Source material: naive CD4+ T cells from blood. These receptor sequences come from a woman under 30 with type 1 diabetes. Each CDR3 is given with its conserved first and last residue. A D gene is named only where the DNA matches it firmly.

J gene,D gene,V gene,CDR3 protein
TRBJ2-3,.,TRBV4-2,CASSLYSTDTQYF
TRBJ1-1,.,TRBV18,CASHGQLNTEAFF
TRBJ2-1,TRBD2,TRBV28,CASSLTSGSFF
TRBJ2-2,.,TRBV9,CASSHRTGELFF
TRBJ2-5,TRBD2,TRBV18,CASSTSGEKGTQYF
TRBJ2-1,TRBD2,TRBV5-1,CASTSTGGSHNEQFF
TRBJ1-4,.,TRBV30,CAWSRGGVNEKLFF
TRBJ2-7,.,TRBV11-3,CASSLAGVWQYF
TRBJ1-1,.,TRBV18,CASSPGQPTPEAFF
TRBJ2-3,TRBD1,TRBV12-5,CASGLGTVRGDTQYF
TRBJ2-3,TRBD1,TRBV6-6,CASSYSGQSTDTQYF
TRBJ1-2,.,TRBV5-1,CASSLDRPGNGYTF
TRBJ2-7,TRBD2,TRBV13,CASSRFLAGYEQYF
TRBJ2-3,TRBD1,TRBV19,CASTTGTGLTDTQYF
TRBJ2-1,TRBD2,TRBV4-1,CASSLSLAGRNEQFF
TRBJ2-6,TRBD1,TRBV2,CASSATGSGANVLTF
TRBJ1-2,.,TRBV18,CASSPPNLLELHF
TRBJ2-5,.,TRBV5-1,CASSADSLQETQYF
TRBJ2-7,TRBD1,TRBV18,CASSPGQAFEQYF
TRBJ2-3,.,TRBV18,CASSPRGVVVDTQYF
TRBJ1-1,.,TRBV29-1,CSVARGRDTEAFF
TRBJ2-1,TRBD2,TRBV29-1,CSVTGTSGPTYNEQFF
TRBJ2-3,TRBD2,TRBV6-5,CASSYSAGEADTQYF
TRBJ2-1,TRBD1,TRBV5-1,CASSSDRDDNEQFF
TRBJ1-1,.,TRBV18,CASSLGRQNTEAFF
TRBJ1-2,.,TRBV6-1,CASSPSGQFGGYTF
TRBJ2-3,TRBD2,TRBV7-2,CASSRAAGGLDTQYF
TRBJ1-5,.,TRBV7-2,CASSPDSSPNQPQHF
TRBJ2-5,TRBD2,TRBV29-1,CSAFTGGTQYF
TRBJ2-5,TRBD2,TRBV19,CASRGLGAGQETQYF
TRBJ2-3,TRBD1,TRBV7-2,CASSLRQGAEDTQYF
TRBJ2-3,.,TRBV4-3,CASSQEESDTQYF
TRBJ2-1,.,TRBV11-3,CASTEAGYAYNEQFF
TRBJ2-5,.,TRBV10-3,CAISRVERETQYF
TRBJ2-5,.,TRBV29-1,CSAEFGGKETQYF
TRBJ1-2,.,TRBV6-5,CASRLQGGGYTF
TRBJ2-7,.,TRBV19,CASEKEGYEQYF
TRBJ2-5,TRBD2,TRBV6-6,CASSYSSGAGETQYF
TRBJ1-2,.,TRBV2,CASSGQATGYTF
TRBJ2-1,.,TRBV11-2,CASSLRRGFVDEQFF
TRBJ2-3,TRBD2,TRBV4-2,CASSQGNSGRTDTQYF
TRBJ2-1,TRBD1,TRBV2,CASSVFGTGGTYNEQFF
TRBJ2-3,TRBD1,TRBV6-5,CASSYTGGADTQYF
TRBJ1-1,.,TRBV9,CASSVEEGGTEAFF
TRBJ2-5,.,TRBV30,CAWSRGILATKETQYF
TRBJ2-7,TRBD1,TRBV15,CATNDRDSRQQYF
TRBJ2-3,TRBD1,TRBV7-2,CASSGGRGQADTQYF
TRBJ2-1,TRBD1,TRBV7-2,CASSLRDRSSYNEQFF